Below, 32 T cell receptor beta chains from the same sample are listed, as sequenced in a study of T-cell reconstitution after alpha-beta-depleted transplantation in children. Using unique molecular identifiers, the investigators prepared the TCRbeta library. TCRdb reprocessed the PCR reads via MiXCR and lists one record per CDR3 protein. The table has approximately 30,000 distinct CDR3 sequences, roughly 6% seen once. The source material was PBMCs, mostly from graft donor cells, sampled 180 days after TCRalphabeta/CD19-depleted stem cell transplant. The receptors shown here come from a male patient aged 10 to 17 who had a stem cell transplant for acute myeloid leukemia, so the T cells may come from the graft donor.

This clonotype occurred many times. The chain links TRBV7-2 to TRBJ2-2; D is undetermined. The CDR3 length is 16 residues. Per germline, CDR1 SGHTA and CDR2 FQGNSA. The V end lost 4 bases, the J end lost 2 bases, and 14 bases lay between the germline ends. CDR3 nucleotide sequence: TGTGCCAGCAGCTATGGGCGACTGGAAAACACCGGGGAGCTGTTTTTT. Translated, it gives CASSYGRLENTGELFF.

This clonotype was observed at least ten times. The chain has TRBV13 and TRBJ1-2, with 8 bases aligning to TRBD1. Trimming took 8 bases from V and 4 from J; bases not matched to a gene: 18. The CDR3 length is 17 residues. Germline V gives CDR1 PRHDT, CDR2 FYEKMQ (reference sequence). This chain's CDR3 is CASWDRSSTFPPYGYTF. The CDR3 nucleotides read TGTGCCAGCTGGGACAGGTCCTCTACCTTTCCCCCCTATGGCTACACCTTC.

This clonotype was observed many times. The gene calls are TRBV10-3 and TRBJ1-6; 9 nucleotides align to TRBD1. Germline V gene lookup returns CDR1 ENHRY and CDR2 SYGVKD. CDR3 size: 12 residues. V was clipped by 10 bases and J by 7 bases; unmatched bases: 2. CDR3 nucleotide sequence: TGTGCCACCGGGACAGGGAATTCACCCCTCCACTTT. As protein: CATGTGNSPLHF.

This clonotype showed up many times. This sequence joins TRBV15 and TRBJ1-2; tentative D call: TRBD1 (5 bases). Germline V lookup: CDR1 LNHNV, CDR2 YYDKDF (reference sequence). Trimming pared 3 bases from V and 8 bases from J, leaving 10 bases between. There are 12 residues in the CDR3. CDR3 sequence reads: CATSSAAGGYTF. The CDR3 nucleotides read TGTGCCACCAGCAGCGCGGCAGGGGGCTACACCTTC.

Many counts were recorded for this clonotype. The chain joins TRBV19 to TRBJ2-1; 10 positions agree with TRBD2. This CDR3 spans 16 amino acids. The germline CDR1 and CDR2 sequences are LNHDA and SQIVND (reference sequence). J was trimmed by 5 bases and V by 5 bases; bases with no gene match: 9. The CDR3 sequence: CASSHFGLAANNEQFF. The CDR3 coding sequence is TGTGCCAGTAGTCACTTCGGACTAGCGGCTAACAATGAGCAGTTCTTC. The variable domain in full, with the rest retrieved from reference TRBV19 and TRBJ2-1, is DGGITQSPKYLFRKEGQNVTLSCEQNLNHDAMYWYRQDPGQGLRLIYYSQIVNDFQKGDIAEGYSVSREKKESFPLTVTSAQKNPTAFYLCASSHFGLAANNEQFFGPGTRLTVL.

This clonotype has at least ten counts. The rearrangement joins TRBV19 to TRBJ2-1, with D possibly TRBD2 on 7 matching bases. The germline V gene has CDR1 LNHDA and CDR2 SQIVND (reference sequence). The CDR3 sequence is 14 residues long. V lost 0 bases and J lost 9, with 12 bases in between. The CDR3 loop reads CASSIEVGGPEQFF. The CDR3 coding sequence is TGTGCCAGTAGTATAGAAGTGGGGGGGCCTGAGCAGTTCTTC. Drawing the rest from reference TRBV19 and TRBJ2-1, the complete variable domain is DGGITQSPKYLFRKEGQNVTLSCEQNLNHDAMYWYRQDPGQGLRLIYYSQIVNDFQKGDIAEGYSVSREKKESFPLTVTSAQKNPTAFYLCASSIEVGGPEQFFGPGTRLTVL.

Many counts were recorded for this clonotype. The chain couples TRBV20-1 to TRBJ2-3; possibly TRBD2 for D (5 bases). CDR1 is DFQATT and CDR2 is SNEGSKA in the germline V gene (reference sequence). The CDR3 spans 17 residues. V lost 0 bases, J lost 1 base, and 17 bases lay in between. The CDR3 DNA sequence: TGCAGTGCTAGAGATCCCCGACTACTAGAAGGCACAGATACGCAGTATTTT. This encodes CSARDPRLLEGTDTQYF.

This clonotype was seen repeatedly, ten times or more. The chain couples TRBV4-2 to TRBJ2-7; D is perhaps TRBD2 (6 bases). The germline V gene encodes CDR1 LGHNA and CDR2 YNFKEQ. Trimming removed 0 bases from V and 13 bases from J, with 19 bases in between. The CDR3 is made up of 14 amino acids. The CDR3 spells CASSQDLDGGRHYF. The CDR3 region has the DNA TGTGCCAGCAGCCAAGATCTTGACGGGGGAAGGCACTACTTC.

This clonotype appeared many times. V is TRBV20-1 and J is TRBJ2-5; D is perhaps TRBD2 (6 bases). V lost 6 bases and J 1 base, leaving 12 bases between the germline ends. The CDR3 is made up of 13 amino acids. Germline V lookup: CDR1 DFQATT, CDR2 SNEGSKA (reference sequence). The CDR3 sequence: CSAERRGQETQYF. As DNA, the CDR3 is TGCAGTGCCGAGCGGCGGGGCCAAGAGACCCAGTACTTC.

This chain joins TRBV4-2 and TRBJ2-1; the D is unclear. The CDR3 covers 15 residues. The germline gives CDR1 LGHNA, CDR2 YNFKEQ. With 4 bases removed from V and 0 bases from J, the gap between germline ends came to 10 bases. CDR3 in DNA: TGTGCCAGCAGCCCCGCGCTCCTCTCCTACAATGAGCAGTTCTTC. Its translation: CASSPALLSYNEQFF.

This clonotype was observed at least ten times. CDR3 protein: CSARGPGLAKNIQYF. Here the CDR3 DNA reads TGCAGTGCTAGAGGCCCGGGACTAGCCAAAAACATTCAGTACTTC. J is TRBJ2-4 and V is TRBV20-1, with a weak D call TRBD2 (6 bases). The V end was cut by 1 base, the J end by 0 bases, with 10 bases between. The germline V gene encodes CDR1 DFQATT and CDR2 SNEGSKA (reference sequence). CDR3 length: 15 residues.

This clonotype occurred many times. The chain links TRBV6-5 to TRBJ2-1; 12 nucleotides line up with TRBD2. V trimming: 2 bases; J trimming: 6 bases; junction bases outside the gene matches: 8. Germline values: CDR1 MNHEY, CDR2 SVGAGI. CDR3 length equals 17 residues. The DNA of the CDR3 is TGTGCCAGCAGTTACATGGGACTAGCGGGTGGGTTCAATGAGCAGTTCTTC. Protein sequence: CASSYMGLAGGFNEQFF.

This clonotype was picked up many times. This sequence joins TRBV12-3 or TRBV12-4 and TRBJ2-1, with TRBD2 as a possible D gene (6 bases). The length of the CDR3 is 14 residues. Trimming removed 0 bases from V and 7 bases from J, with 10 bases in between. This CDR3 is CASSLAGGPNEQFF. CDR3 nucleotides: TGTGCCAGCAGTTTAGCGGGAGGCCCGAATGAGCAGTTCTTC.

The chain combines TRBV4-2 with TRBJ2-1; D is tentatively TRBD1 or TRBD2 (5 bases each). The CDR3 is made up of 12 amino acids. V lost 4 bases, J lost 7 bases, and 8 bases lay in between. The V gene's germline CDR1 is LGHNA and CDR2 YNFKEQ. The CDR3 loop is CASSPGRNEQFF. CDR3 nucleotide sequence: TGTGCCAGCAGCCCGGGGCGAAATGAGCAGTTCTTC.

This clonotype occurred many times. The CDR3 loop is CASSDGSLGDTDTQYF. DNA of the CDR3: TGCGCCAGCAGTGACGGAAGTCTAGGAGACACAGATACGCAGTATTTT. The chain combines TRBV10-2 with TRBJ2-3; D not resolved. Germline CDR1 reads WSHSY; CDR2 reads SAAADI. Trimming pared 3 bases from V and 2 bases from J, leaving 15 bases between. This CDR3 is 16 amino acids long.

This clonotype appeared many times. The V call is TRBV12-1, the J call TRBJ1-6; the table names TRBD1, a call not compared with the DNA. TRBV12-1 is designated a pseudogene. The CDR3 has 21 residues. In nucleotides, the CDR3 is TGTGCCAGCAGCTTTTTTCCGACCCGTGAATCCGGTGGGGGTTGGAATTCACCCCTCCACTTT. Its translation is CASSFFPTRESGGGWNSPLHF.

This clonotype was recorded at least ten times. This chain links TRBV6-5 with TRBJ1-2, with D tentatively TRBD1 (5 bases). The CDR3 runs to 16 residues. Per germline, CDR1 MNHEY and CDR2 SVGAGI. V was trimmed by 4 bases and J by 4 bases, leaving 19 bases between them. The CDR3 DNA sequence: TGTGCCAGCAGTTCGAACCGGGACTTAGGGAGCTATGGCTACACCTTC. Protein product: CASSSNRDLGSYGYTF.

This clonotype was recorded at least ten times. This chain connects TRBV20-1 to TRBJ2-7, with 14 nucleotides matching TRBD2. Per the germline V gene, CDR1 is DFQATT and CDR2 is SNEGSKA (reference sequence). With V trimmed by 5 bases and J by 6 bases, 6 bases remained unmatched. The CDR3 length is 14 residues. CDR3 coding DNA: TGCAGTGCTCAAGCGGGACTAGCGGGAGTCGAGCAGTACTTC. This sequence encodes CSAQAGLAGVEQYF.

This clonotype was seen repeatedly, ten times or more. The chain uses TRBV20-1 and TRBJ1-6; TRBD1 might be the D (5 bases). Trimming removed 4 bases at V and 8 bases at J, with 12 bases between. The CDR3 length is 13 residues. The germline V gene encodes CDR1 DFQATT and CDR2 SNEGSKA (reference sequence). The CDR3 sequence is CSATGRRDSPLHF. CDR3 nucleotides: TGCAGTGCTACGGGACGGAGAGATTCACCCCTCCACTTT.

This clonotype was observed at least ten times. The chain employs TRBV4-3 and TRBJ2-1; 9 positions match TRBD2. The germline CDR1 and CDR2 sequences are LGHNA and YSLEER. There are 16 residues in the CDR3. Trimming cost V 0 bases and J 4 bases; bases outside gene matches: 4. CDR3 protein: CASSQDLAGLYNEQFF. The CDR3 DNA reads as TGCGCCAGCAGCCAAGATCTAGCGGGATTATACAATGAGCAGTTCTTC.

Remarks on this clonotype: One end of the junction fails to match germline, which may point to a read error. The V gene is TRBV20-1, the J gene TRBJ2-3; maybe TRBD2 (5 bases). CDR3 length: 19 residues. Germline CDR1 DFQATT, CDR2 SNEGSKA (reference sequence). DNA for the CDR3: TGCAGGGCTAGGGCTCCGGGGTTTCATAAGGTCGCTAGCACAGATACGCAGTATTTT. Protein sequence: CRARAPGFHKVASTDTQYF.

This clonotype was seen many times. The chain uses TRBV5-6 and TRBJ1-6; 8 bases match TRBD1. In germline, CDR1 is SGHDT, CDR2 YYEEEE. Trimming cost V 0 bases and J 10 bases; bases outside gene matches: 6. The CDR3 length is 15 residues. CDR3 amino acids: CASSLGQGAYSPLHF. DNA of the CDR3: TGTGCCAGCAGCTTGGGTCAGGGGGCTTACTCACCCCTCCACTTT.

This clonotype was picked up many times. This rearrangement joins TRBV19 to TRBJ1-1; tentative D call: TRBD1 (6 bases). Trimming stripped 4 bases from V and 7 bases from J, with 13 bases between. Germline CDR1 and CDR2: LNHDA and SQIVND (reference sequence). The CDR3 extends over 13 amino acids. The CDR3 DNA sequence: TGTGCCAGTAGTAAAACAGGGAAGGGTGAAGCTTTCTTT. This encodes CASSKTGKGEAFF.

The sample holds many counts of this clonotype. The chain has TRBV3-1 and TRBJ1-5; TRBD1 agrees at 7 bases. Germline CDR1 LGHDT, CDR2 YNNKEL (reference sequence). The CDR3 spans 16 residues. J was trimmed by 4 bases and V by 1 base; bases with no gene match: 7. DNA for the CDR3: TGTGCCAGCAGCCAAGCAGGGACAGCCAGAAATCAGCCCCAGCATTTT. This sequence encodes CASSQAGTARNQPQHF.

This clonotype showed up many times. The chain recombines TRBV28 with TRBJ2-2; possible D gene TRBD1, 5 bases. CDR1 and CDR2 from the germline V gene are MDHEN and SYDVKM. This CDR3 has 17 residues. Trimming pared 3 bases from V and 4 bases from J, leaving 18 bases between. CDR3 coding DNA: TGTGCCAGCAGTTTCATTGCCCTAGGTCAGGGCACCGGGGAGCTGTTTTTT. This encodes CASSFIALGQGTGELFF.

This clonotype showed up many times. The chain is built from TRBV6-5 and TRBJ2-2; tentatively, D is TRBD1 or TRBD2 (6 bases each). The V end was cut by 1 base, the J end by 6 bases, with 18 bases between. The CDR3 is 17 amino acids. Germline CDR1 is MNHEY and CDR2 is SVGAGI. CDR3 region: CASSYFLGGASSGELFF. CDR3 nucleotides: TGTGCCAGCAGTTACTTTCTGGGGGGCGCATCCTCCGGGGAGCTGTTTTTT.

This clonotype was counted many times. The chain recombines TRBV5-1 with TRBJ1-2; TRBD1 agrees at 7 bases. This CDR3 is built from 14 residues. CDR1 and CDR2 from the germline V gene are SGHRS and YFSETQ. J gave up 3 bases and V 1 base, and 3 bases lay outside the gene matches. The CDR3 nucleotides are TGCGCCAGCAGCTTGAACAGGGGAGACTATGGCTACACCTTC. Translation gives CASSLNRGDYGYTF.

This clonotype came up many times. This chain uses TRBV4-1 with TRBJ2-5, with 8 bases fitting TRBD2. Germline values: CDR1 MGHRA, CDR2 YSYEKL. Losses at the gene ends were 4 bases for V and 4 bases for J; bases not matched to a gene: 5. This CDR3 has 14 residues. The CDR3 spells CASSLTSAGETQYF. CDR3 nucleotide sequence: TGCGCCAGCAGCCTGACTAGCGCAGGAGAGACCCAGTACTTC.

This clonotype was seen many times. The chain links TRBV27 to TRBJ1-2; D is undetermined. The CDR3 totals 13 residues. From germline, CDR1 is MNHEY and CDR2 SMNVEV (reference sequence). Trimming stripped 2 bases from V and 0 bases from J, with 4 bases between. Written as DNA, the CDR3 is TGTGCCAGCAGTTTAATCCCTAACTATGGCTACACCTTC. Its translation: CASSLIPNYGYTF.

This clonotype qualifies as medium-sized. J is TRBJ2-3 and V is TRBV5-1; TRBD2 agrees at 8 bases. The ends lost 6 bases at V and 0 bases at J; junction bases unmatched: 9. The germline V gene has CDR1 SGHRS and CDR2 YFSETQ. The CDR3 spans 16 residues. The CDR3 coding sequence is TGCGCCAGCACGAGGTCCGCTAGCGGGAGCACAGATACGCAGTATTTT. Encoded protein: CASTRSASGSTDTQYF.

This clonotype was observed many times. The chain uses TRBV27 and TRBJ2-3, with D possibly being TRBD2 (6 bases). Germline loops: CDR1 MNHEY, CDR2 SMNVEV (reference sequence). Trimming left V 6 bases short and J 4 bases short, with 20 bases between. CDR3 length equals 16 residues. CDR3 sequence: CASRPIRESGSDTQYF. The DNA of the CDR3 is TGTGCCAGCAGGCCCATTCGGGAGTCGGGGTCAGATACGCAGTATTTT.

Concerning this clonotype itself: Possible read error: a much larger clone is one base away. The chain uses TRBV7-2 and TRBJ2-7; 9 nucleotides match TRBD2. Germline CDR1 is SGHTA and CDR2 is FQGNSA. This CDR3 is 14 amino acids long. Trimming cost V 5 bases and J 6 bases; bases outside gene matches: 8. CDR3: CASSGGLARGEQYF. The CDR3 DNA reads TGTGCCAGCAGCGGGGGACTAGCCCGGGGCGAGCAGTACTTC.